Listed below are T cell receptor beta chains from one sample, sequenced in a study of CD8 T cells in Susac syndrome. TCRdb re-analysed the immunoSEQ multiplex PCR reads in MiXCR, keeping a single row per CDR3 protein. This table holds around 280,000 distinct CDR3 sequences, roughly 94% found once. The material sequenced was CD4+ T cells from PBMCs. The receptor set was obtained from a human donor with multiple sclerosis. The CDR3 runs from the conserved cysteine through the conserved F or W. D genes are given only for firm matches. Clone sizes are given selectively: once, few, many, or a class where the clone is expanded.

V gene	J gene	clone size	D gene	CDR3 protein	CDR3 DNA
TRBV20-1	TRBJ1-1	NA	NA	CSARRVEAFF	TGCAGTGCTAGAAGAGTTGAAGCTTTCTTT
TRBV12-3/TRBV12-4	TRBJ2-1	NA	TRBD2	CASSSGLAGGTNEQFF	TGTGCCAGCAGTTCGGGACTAGCGGGAGGAACAAATGAGCAGTTCTTC
TRBV19	TRBJ1-1	NA	NA	CASSMDSYYTEAFF	TGTGCCAGTAGTATGGACAGTTATTACACTGAAGCTTTCTTT
TRBV30	TRBJ1-2	few	NA	CAWSEGGGLGYTF	TGTGCCTGGAGTGAGGGCGGAGGTCTTGGCTACACCTTC
TRBV7-2	TRBJ2-1	NA	NA	CASSLVVYNEQFF	TGTGCCAGCAGCTTAGTCGTCTACAATGAGCAGTTCTTC
TRBV19	TRBJ1-2	NA	TRBD1	CASSITGGNYGYTF	TGTGCCAGTAGTATCACAGGGGGGAACTATGGCTACACCTTC
TRBV12-5	TRBJ2-5	NA	NA	CASGSHQTQETQYF	TGTGCTAGTGGCTCACACCAAACTCAAGAGACCCAGTACTTC
TRBV20-1	TRBJ2-7	NA	NA	CSALGLGLAANYEQYF	TGCAGTGCTCTCGGCCTGGGGCTAGCCGCTAACTACGAGCAGTACTTC
TRBV5-1	TRBJ1-1	NA	TRBD1	CASSLSGGETTEAFF	TGCGCCAGCAGCTTGTCAGGGGGCGAGACCACTGAAGCTTTCTTT
TRBV4-1	TRBJ1-3	NA	NA	CASSQPTRNSGNTIYF	TGCGCCAGCAGCCAACCGACTCGAAACTCTGGAAACACCATATATTTT
TRBV5-1	TRBJ2-5	few	NA	CASYAPGTTQETQYF	TGCGCCAGCTACGCTCCGGGGACAACGCAAGAGACCCAGTACTTC
TRBV18	TRBJ2-7	NA	NA	CASSRDSGSPYEQYF	TGTGCCAGCTCCCGCGATTCGGGATCCCCCTACGAGCAGTACTTC
TRBV23-1	TRBJ2-7	NA	NA	CASSQSCF	TGCGCCAGCAGTCAATCCTGCTTC
TRBV7-8	TRBJ2-1	NA	TRBD2	CASSLNPPGRAYYNEQFF	TGTGCCAGCAGCTTAAACCCCCCGGGGAGGGCCTACTACAATGAGCAGTTCTTC
TRBV4-1	TRBJ2-7	few	NA	CASSQDDLYEQYF	TGCGCCAGCAGCCAAGATGACCTCTACGAGCAGTACTTC
TRBV7-2	TRBJ1-1	NA	TRBD1	CASSRDRGLDTEAFF	TGTGCCAGCAGCCGGGACAGGGGATTGGACACTGAAGCTTTCTTT
TRBV6-2/TRBV6-3	TRBJ2-1	once	TRBD2	CASSYSMSLAGDDEQFF	TGTGCCAGCAGTTACTCGATGTCGCTAGCGGGAGACGATGAGCAGTTCTTC
TRBV30	TRBJ2-5	NA	NA	CAWSSMGETQYF	TGTGCCTGGAGCTCGATGGGAGAGACCCAGTACTTC
TRBV21-1	TRBJ1-6	NA	NA	CASSTPGRSDSPLHF	TGTGCCAGCAGCACCCCCGGCCGCTCAGATTCACCCCTCCACTTT
TRBV19	TRBJ1-2	NA	NA	CASRGGTNYGYTF	TGTGCCAGCCGGGGAGGAACTAACTATGGCTACACCTTC
TRBV27	TRBJ2-1	NA	NA	CASSPGLDRSPRDEQFF	TGTGCCAGCAGCCCTGGCCTCGACAGGTCACCGAGAGATGAGCAGTTCTTC
TRBV5-6	TRBJ2-2	NA	NA	CASSLAGPNTGELFF	TGTGCCAGCAGCTTGGCCGGCCCCAACACCGGGGAGCTGTTTTTT